This TCR beta chain was obtained from a study of blood T cell repertoires in COVID-19. Trimming at V came to 5 bases and at J to 0 bases, leaving 8 bases not matched to a gene. The germline V gene has CDR1 LNHDA and CDR2 SQIVND (reference sequence). CDR3 length: 18 amino acids. Libraries were prepared by immunoSEQ multiplex PCR; TCRdb keeps only in-frame clonotypes and omits some of them. Here the sample spans about 49,000 clones, roughly nine tenths being singletons. Sequencing was carried out using peripheral blood. This clonotype originated in a man aged 35-49 years with active COVID-19. The genes are TRBV19 and TRBJ2-3; 13 bases align to TRBD2. CDR3 protein: CASSGGTSGTPSTDTQYF. The CDR3 DNA sequence: TGTGCCAGTAGTGGAGGGACTAGCGGGACCCCTAGCACAGATACGCAGTATTTT.